One and the same sample provided the 31 T cell receptor beta chains below, sequenced in a study of blood T cell repertoires in COVID-19. Some clones are missing from TCRdb's copy, which holds only in-frame ones; the method was immunoSEQ multiplex PCR. The sample contains 250,000 to 350,000 clones, around 88% of which appear only once. The sequenced material came from PBMCs or T cells enriched from blood (not recorded which). Source of these receptors: a woman in her thirties or forties who had recovered from COVID-19.

The chain combines TRBV9 with TRBJ1-3; D ambiguous. Per the germline V gene, CDR1 is SGDLS and CDR2 is YYNGEE. V was clipped by 0 bases and J by 0 bases, with 7 bases between them. The CDR3 totals 15 residues. CDR3 coding DNA: TGTGCCAGCAGCGTAGTGGGGAGCTCTGGAAACACCATATATTTT. It encodes CASSVVGSSGNTIYF.

This chain joins TRBV27 and TRBJ1-1; D gene unclear. The ends were cut back, 2 bases at V and 4 bases at J, with 14 bases in the middle. There are 15 residues in the CDR3. Germline V lookup: CDR1 MNHEY, CDR2 SMNVEV (reference sequence). CDR3 loop: CASSLREGLGTEAFF. The CDR3 bases are TGTGCCAGCAGTTTACGGGAGGGATTGGGCACTGAAGCTTTCTTT.

The chain is built from TRBV6-6 and TRBJ2-1; maybe TRBD2 (6 bases). Trimming took 5 bases from V and 5 from J, leaving 19 bases between them. CDR3 length: 16 residues. CDR1 is MNHNY and CDR2 is SVGAGI in the germline V gene (reference sequence). The CDR3 spells CASSGRSGQRDNEQFF. The CDR3 DNA follows: TGTGCCAGCAGTGGCCGTAGCGGCCAGCGAGACAATGAGCAGTTCTTC.

This clone was seen a single time. The chain combines TRBV4-1 with TRBJ1-5; 9 bases line up with TRBD1. Germline CDR1 is MGHRA and CDR2 is YSYEKL. V lost 0 bases to trimming and J lost 6 bases; unmatched junction nucleotides: 6. The CDR3 consists of 16 residues. CDR3 loop: CASSQEQQGAGQPQHF. For the CDR3, the DNA is TGCGCCAGCAGCCAAGAACAACAGGGGGCAGGTCAGCCCCAGCATTTT.

V and J are TRBV23-1 and TRBJ2-4; D is ambiguous. TRBV23-1 is assigned to the ORF class and has an uncertain function. The ends were cut back, 0 bases at V and 9 bases at J, with 9 bases in the middle. This CDR3 is built from 13 residues. The CDR3 DNA follows: TGCGCCAGCAGTCAATCACCGGGTCTCATTCAGTACTTC. It translates to CASSQSPGLIQYF.

J is TRBJ1-6 and V is TRBV11-2, with a possible D match to TRBD1 (6 bases). The CDR3 loop spans 15 amino acids. Trimming removed 3 bases from V and 10 bases from J, with 16 bases in between. Germline lookup yields CDR1 SGHAT and CDR2 FQNNGV. CDR3 loop: CASSFGQPGGSPLHF. CDR3 bases: TGTGCCAGCAGCTTCGGACAGCCGGGGGGCTCACCCCTCCACTTT. Supplemented by reference TRBV11-2 and TRBJ1-6, the full variable domain reads EAGVAQSPRYKIIEKRQSVAFWCNPISGHATLYWYQQILGQGPKLLIQFQNNGVVDDSQLPKDRFSAERLKGVDSTLKIQPAKLEDSAVYLCASSFGQPGGSPLHFGNGTRLTVT.

J is TRBJ2-3 and V is TRBV18; maybe TRBD2 (6 bases). Trimming pared 6 bases from V and 2 bases from J, leaving 12 bases between. Germline V CDR1 and CDR2: KGHSH, LQKENI. CDR3 length: 14 amino acids. CDR3 loop: CASSRTSYTDTQYF. CDR3 DNA sequence: TGTGCCAGCTCCCGAACTAGCTACACAGATACGCAGTATTTT.

The rearrangement joins TRBV7-3 to TRBJ2-3, with 9 bases that match TRBD2. This CDR3 comprises 14 residues. Germline assignment: CDR1 SGHTA and CDR2 FQGTGA. With 2 bases clipped from V and 5 bases from J, the junction kept 2 bases outside the gene matches. CDR3 sequence: CASSLAGGKDTQYF. The CDR3, as DNA: TGTGCCAGCAGCTTAGCGGGAGGGAAAGATACGCAGTATTTT.

The chain has TRBV28 and TRBJ2-7; 11 bases fit TRBD2. The CDR3 has 14 amino acids. The junction had 8 bases not matched to a gene; V was cut back by 9 bases and J by 4 bases. Per the germline V gene, CDR1 is MDHEN and CDR2 is SYDVKM. CDR3 sequence: CASKVSGREYEQYF. The DNA of the CDR3 is TGTGCCAGTAAAGTTAGCGGGAGGGAGTACGAGCAGTACTTC.

This clone is a singleton in its sample. V is TRBV4-1 and J is TRBJ2-5; maybe TRBD2 (5 bases). Germline CDR1 MGHRA, CDR2 YSYEKL. CDR3 length: 12 residues. The V gene lost 8 bases and the J gene lost 8 bases, with 15 bases spanning the gap. As DNA, the CDR3 is TGCGCCAGCGGGCCCGGCGGGTTTACCCAGTACTTC. It specifies CASGPGGFTQYF.

The V gene is TRBV18, the J gene TRBJ2-7; maybe TRBD1 (5 bases). The CDR3 is made up of 13 amino acids. The germline V gene encodes CDR1 KGHSH and CDR2 LQKENI. The V gene lost 4 bases and the J gene lost 3 bases, with 10 bases spanning the gap. The CDR3 here is CASSRETDYEQYF. In nucleotides, the CDR3 is TGTGCCAGCTCACGCGAGACAGACTACGAGCAGTACTTC.

V and J are TRBV9 and TRBJ1-6, with TRBD1 as a possible D gene (5 bases). The V and J ends lost 4 bases and 7 bases respectively, with 12 bases between them. Germline CDR1 is SGDLS and CDR2 is YYNGEE. The CDR3 is made up of 14 amino acids. In DNA, the CDR3 is TGTGCCAGCAGCACCCAAGGGGCCAATTCACCCCTCCACTTT. This encodes CASSTQGANSPLHF.

The chain is built from TRBV6-2 or TRBV6-3 and TRBJ2-3; D is unresolved. Germline CDR1 and CDR2: MNHEY and SVGEGT. Trimming shortened V by 3 bases and J by 0 bases, and 10 bases separated the two germline ends. The CDR3 is made up of 15 amino acids. The DNA of the CDR3 is TGTGCCAGCAGTTATGTGACTCAAAGCACAGATACGCAGTATTTT. This encodes CASSYVTQSTDTQYF.

V gene TRBV5-8 combines with J gene TRBJ1-5; TRBD1 might be the D (5 bases). The germline V and J ends were trimmed by 6 bases and 9 bases, with 19 bases remaining between them. The CDR3 is 14 residues long. Germline V gene data show CDR1 as SGHTS and CDR2 as YDEGEE. CDR3 DNA: TGTGCCAGCACGGGGGGACCTCCCGGAGGGCCCCAGCATTTT. Protein sequence: CASTGGPPGGPQHF.

This chain connects TRBV7-2 to TRBJ1-1; TRBD1 aligns across 10 bases. V lost 5 bases to trimming and J lost 3 bases; unmatched junction nucleotides: 3. This CDR3 has 14 residues. The germline gives CDR1 SGHTA, CDR2 FQGNSA. CDR3 loop: CASSPDRGDTEAFF. CDR3 in DNA: TGTGCCAGCAGCCCGGACAGGGGGGACACTGAAGCTTTCTTT.

The J gene is TRBJ1-6, the V gene TRBV18, with TRBD1 as a possible D gene (5 bases). Trimming removed 5 bases at V and 10 bases at J, with 15 bases between. Germline V gene data show CDR1 as KGHSH and CDR2 as LQKENI. This CDR3 has 14 amino acids. Here the CDR3 reads CASSKDIRESPLHF. CDR3 DNA sequence: TGTGCCAGCTCAAAGGACATTCGAGAATCACCCCTCCACTTT.

V is TRBV4-1 and J is TRBJ2-1; TRBD1 matches 8 bases. CDR1 MGHRA and CDR2 YSYEKL come from the germline V gene. V shed 2 bases and J 2 bases; nucleotides not matched to a gene: 14. The length of the CDR3 is 19 residues. The CDR3 coding sequence is TGCGCCAGCAGCCAACCAACCCGCCCCAGGGGGCTTACCTACAATGAGCAGTTCTTC. Its protein product is CASSQPTRPRGLTYNEQFF.

The V call is TRBV11-2, the J call TRBJ2-5; TRBD2 aligns across 11 bases. The CDR3 spans 17 residues. Germline V gene sequence: CDR1 SGHAT, CDR2 FQNNGV. Trimming removed 5 bases from V and 4 bases from J; junction bases left unmatched: 12. CDR3 protein: CASSPGTSGGFGETQYF. The CDR3 DNA reads TGTGCCAGCAGCCCAGGGACTAGCGGAGGTTTTGGAGAGACCCAGTACTTC.

The chain has TRBV24-1 and TRBJ2-5, with D possibly being TRBD2 (5 bases). The CDR3 has 14 residues. V was pared by 2 bases and J by 5 bases, with 11 bases between. CDR1 is KGHDR, CDR2 SFDVKD, per germline. The CDR3 region is CATSDSGVAETQYF. Here the CDR3 DNA reads TGTGCCACCAGTGATTCCGGGGTGGCTGAGACCCAGTACTTC.

V is TRBV28 and J is TRBJ1-5; D may be TRBD1 (5 bases). The CDR3 is 15 residues long. The V end lost 3 bases, the J end lost 6 bases, and 15 bases lay between the germline ends. From germline, CDR1 is MDHEN and CDR2 SYDVKM. CDR3 region: CASSFQGDRRQPQHF. The CDR3 DNA is TGTGCCAGCAGTTTCCAGGGCGATCGGCGTCAGCCCCAGCATTTT.

V and J are TRBV9 and TRBJ1-1; no clear D gene. The germline CDR1 and CDR2 sequences are SGDLS and YYNGEE. This CDR3 has 14 residues. V was shortened by 0 bases and J by 4 bases, with 10 bases between the two germline ends. The CDR3, as DNA: TGTGCCAGCAGCGTAGATTCTTCGAGCACTGAAGCTTTCTTT. Translation: CASSVDSSSTEAFF.

The J gene is TRBJ1-5, the V gene TRBV6-6; 7 bases line up with TRBD1. After removal of 6 bases from V and 3 bases from J, the junction contained 5 bases not matched to a gene. Germline CDR1 is MNHNY and CDR2 is SVGAGI (reference sequence). CDR3 size: 14 residues. DNA of the CDR3: TGTGCCAGCAGGGGGGACAGCTACAATCAGCCCCAGCATTTT. Translating it yields CASRGDSYNQPQHF.

The CDR3 loop is CASSQGVGETQYF. The DNA for the CDR3 is TGTGCCAGCAGCCAAGGGGTAGGGGAGACCCAGTACTTC. The chain carries TRBV7-3 and TRBJ2-5; D might be TRBD1 (5 bases). V dropped 5 bases and J dropped 5 bases, with 12 bases sitting between them. The CDR3 totals 13 residues. Germline V gene lookup returns CDR1 SGHTA and CDR2 FQGTGA.

The gene calls are TRBV7-8 and TRBJ1-1; 9 bases are shared with TRBD1. Germline CDR1 is SGHVS and CDR2 is FQNEAQ. Losses at the gene ends were 5 bases for V and 10 bases for J; bases not matched to a gene: 5. This CDR3 region has 12 residues. In DNA, the CDR3 is TGTGCCAGCAGCACCGAGGACAGGGGAGCTTTCTTT. This gives the protein CASSTEDRGAFF.

The chain links TRBV29-1 to TRBJ2-1; the match to TRBD2 covers 8 bases. V was pared by 7 bases and J by 12 bases, with 11 bases of the junction left unmatched. The CDR3 runs to 12 residues. Germline assignment: CDR1 SQVTM and CDR2 ANQGSEA. In nucleotides, the CDR3 is TGCAGCGCACTTAGCGGGGAGCCCGGGCAGTTCTTC. Translated, it gives CSALSGEPGQFF.

This chain uses TRBV9 with TRBJ2-1; 10 bases fit TRBD2. The CDR3 spans 15 residues. J lost 6 bases, V lost 4 bases, and 7 bases had no gene match. Germline loops: CDR1 SGDLS, CDR2 YYNGEE. The CDR3: CASSILAGVGNEQFF. CDR3 DNA: TGTGCCAGCAGCATCCTAGCGGGAGTCGGCAATGAGCAGTTCTTC.

The chain employs TRBV7-2 and TRBJ2-1, with 9 bases that match TRBD1. The CDR3 runs 16 residues. The J segment lost 1 base and the V segment lost 4 bases, leaving 5 bases of the junction unmatched. Germline assignment: CDR1 SGHTA and CDR2 FQGNSA. CDR3 protein: CASSSQGARSYNEQFF. CDR3 bases: TGTGCCAGCAGCTCACAGGGGGCGAGGTCCTACAATGAGCAGTTCTTC.

The chain recombines TRBV7-2 with TRBJ2-1, with 8 bases aligning to TRBD2. J was trimmed by 7 bases and V by 3 bases; bases with no gene match: 11. This CDR3 is built from 16 residues. Looked up from germline, CDR1 is SGHTA and CDR2 is FQGNSA. CDR3 DNA: TGTGCCAGCAGCTTCCTCGGGGCGGGAGGCCCAAATGAGCAGTTCTTC. Amino acid sequence: CASSFLGAGGPNEQFF.

J is TRBJ2-7 and V is TRBV5-6; possible D gene TRBD1, 5 bases. The V gene's germline CDR1 is SGHDT and CDR2 YYEEEE. This CDR3 has 15 amino acids. Trimming left V 7 bases short and J 3 bases short, with 20 bases between. The DNA of the CDR3 is TGTGCCAGCCGACTCTTGGGGCAGTTAGTCTACGAGCAGTACTTC. Its protein product is CASRLLGQLVYEQYF.

The chain recombines TRBV5-1 with TRBJ2-1; 10 nucleotides match TRBD1. Germline CDR1 reads SGHRS; CDR2 reads YFSETQ. The CDR3 runs to 15 residues. Trimming cost V 4 bases and J 8 bases; bases outside gene matches: 9. The CDR3, as DNA: TGCGCCAGCAGCCTGTCCCGGGACAGGGGTGATGAGCAGTTCTTC. Protein: CASSLSRDRGDEQFF.

This chain links TRBV4-3 with TRBJ2-2; TRBD2 matches 13 bases. J lost 7 bases, V lost 4 bases, and 6 bases had no gene match. Per germline, CDR1 LGHNA and CDR2 YSLEER. The CDR3 length is 16 residues. CDR3: CASSPRGLAGFGELFF. CDR3 DNA: TGCGCCAGCAGCCCGCGGGGACTAGCGGGATTCGGGGAGCTGTTTTTT.